The 13 T cell receptor beta chains below were found in one sample sequenced in a study of blood T cell repertoires in COVID-19. Repertoires were generated with immunoSEQ multiplex PCR, while TCRdb's copy carries only in-frame clones and drops some. The sample records about 210,000 clones, 89% being singletons. Specimen: peripheral blood. These receptors all come from a woman between 35 and 50 years old with acute or convalescent COVID-19.

A single count supports this clone. The chain is built from TRBV4-1 and TRBJ2-1, with 14 nucleotides matching TRBD2. Germline V gene data show CDR1 as MGHRA and CDR2 as YSYEKL. The CDR3 sequence is 15 residues long. The junction had 4 bases not matched to a gene; V was cut back by 4 bases and J by 8 bases. The chain's CDR3 is CASSPGLAGAHEQFF. The CDR3, as DNA: TGCGCCAGCAGCCCGGGACTAGCGGGGGCCCATGAGCAGTTCTTC.

This chain links TRBV6-6 with TRBJ2-2; 7 bases are shared with TRBD2. V trimming: 7 bases; J trimming: 4 bases; junction bases outside the gene matches: 12. The CDR3 covers 16 residues. Germline CDR1 MNHNY, CDR2 SVGAGI (reference sequence). The CDR3 loop reads CASTPRGVGVTGELFF. The CDR3 region has the DNA TGTGCCAGCACGCCCCGGGGGGTCGGGGTCACCGGGGAGCTGTTTTTT.

The chain joins TRBV4-1 to TRBJ2-2; 7 nucleotides match TRBD1. The germline gives CDR1 MGHRA, CDR2 YSYEKL. CDR3 length: 19 amino acids. Trimming removed 1 base from V and 1 base from J; junction bases left unmatched: 12. CDR3 in DNA: TGCGCCAGCAGCCAAGGCGAAATCGGGACAGCTAAGAACACCGGGGAGCTGTTTTTT. Protein product: CASSQGEIGTAKNTGELFF.

J is TRBJ1-2 and V is TRBV7-8, with D possibly TRBD1 on 6 matching bases. Between the trimmed V and J ends, which lost 5 bases and 4 bases, there was a span of 14 bases. The germline V gene encodes CDR1 SGHVS and CDR2 FQNEAQ. The CDR3 consists of 14 residues. In DNA form, the CDR3 reads TGTGCCAGCAGCCCTGGGGGGGGCGGCTATGGCTACACCTTC. It codes for CASSPGGGGYGYTF.

The chain joins TRBV4-1 to TRBJ1-6, with a possible D match to TRBD1 (5 bases). Trimming took off 0 bases at V and 4 bases at J, with 7 bases between the two ends. Germline values: CDR1 MGHRA, CDR2 YSYEKL. The CDR3 runs to 15 residues. The CDR3 region is CASSQDKGYNSPLHF. The CDR3 coding sequence is TGCGCCAGCAGCCAAGATAAGGGGTATAATTCACCCCTCCACTTT.

This chain links TRBV5-1 with TRBJ2-5, with 7 bases identical to TRBD1. Per germline, CDR1 SGHRS and CDR2 YFSETQ. This CDR3 spans 14 amino acids. V shed 2 bases, J shed 2 bases, and the junction held 3 bases outside the gene matches. CDR3 bases: TGCGCCAGCAGCTTTACGGGACAGCAAGAGACCCAGTACTTC. It codes for CASSFTGQQETQYF.

The V and J genes are TRBV7-9 and TRBJ1-2; D is unresolved. CDR1 and CDR2 (germline): SEHNR, FQNEAQ (reference sequence). The V end was cut by 7 bases, the J end by 5 bases, with 14 bases between. This CDR3 region has 13 residues. The DNA of the CDR3 is TGTGCCAGCACCGACGCGGCATCATATGGCTACACCTTC. Translation gives CASTDAASYGYTF.

This sequence joins TRBV9 and TRBJ2-5; D not certain. CDR1 SGDLS and CDR2 YYNGEE come from the germline V gene. This CDR3 region has 16 residues. V lost 0 bases to trimming and J lost 5 bases, with 17 bases between them. CDR3 loop: CASSVGSIDNRETQYF. The CDR3 bases are TGTGCCAGCAGCGTAGGAAGTATCGATAATCGGGAGACCCAGTACTTC.

This rearrangement joins TRBV2 to TRBJ1-1, with D hard to call. V was cut by 3 bases and J by 4 bases, with 12 bases left in between. Germline-derived CDR1 and CDR2 are SNHLY and FYNNEI. This CDR3 region has 14 residues. CDR3 in amino acids: CASSDNSLGTEAFF. DNA of the CDR3: TGTGCCAGCAGTGATAATAGCTTGGGCACTGAAGCTTTCTTT.

This clone was seen only once. Other nucleotide sequences from this sample produce the same CDR3. The CDR3 coding sequence is TGTGCCAGCAGCCCAGACAGTAACTATGGCTACACCTTC. Residues: CASSPDSNYGYTF. V and J are TRBV11-2 and TRBJ1-2; tentative D call: TRBD1 (5 bases). Germline V CDR1 and CDR2: SGHAT, FQNNGV. Trimming removed 5 bases from V and 1 base from J, with 8 bases in between. This CDR3 spans 13 amino acids. The full variable domain, with the rest looked up from reference TRBV11-2 and TRBJ1-2, is EAGVAQSPRYKIIEKRQSVAFWCNPISGHATLYWYQQILGQGPKLLIQFQNNGVVDDSQLPKDRFSAERLKGVDSTLKIQPAKLEDSAVYLCASSPDSNYGYTFGSGTRLTVV.

The chain recombines TRBV3-1 (or the pseudogene TRBV3-2) with TRBJ1-2, with a tentative D call TRBD1 (6 bases). Germline V gene data show CDR1 as LGHDT and CDR2 as YNNKEL (reference sequence). The CDR3 runs 15 residues. With 7 bases removed from V and 3 bases from J, the gap between germline ends came to 18 bases. The chain's CDR3 is CASTPTQGSHYGYTF. CDR3 sequence (DNA): TGTGCCAGCACCCCAACTCAGGGGAGTCACTATGGCTACACCTTC.

This chain's CDR3 is CASPNLRAGWEDTQYF. The CDR3 DNA follows: TGTGCCAGCCCTAATCTTAGGGCGGGGTGGGAAGATACGCAGTATTTT. The V call is TRBV19, the J call TRBJ2-3; possible D gene TRBD2, 6 bases. CDR3 length equals 16 residues. Germline loops: CDR1 LNHDA, CDR2 SQIVND (reference sequence). Between the trimmed V and J ends, which lost 9 bases and 5 bases, there was a span of 24 bases.

The rearrangement joins TRBV6-5 to TRBJ1-2, with 7 nucleotides matching TRBD1. Trimming took 6 bases from V and 10 from J; bases not matched to a gene: 11. The germline CDR1 and CDR2 sequences are MNHEY and SVGAGI. This CDR3 has 13 amino acids. Here the CDR3 reads CASSLDKTGVYTF. The CDR3 DNA follows: TGTGCCAGCAGCCTCGATAAAACAGGGGTCTACACCTTC.